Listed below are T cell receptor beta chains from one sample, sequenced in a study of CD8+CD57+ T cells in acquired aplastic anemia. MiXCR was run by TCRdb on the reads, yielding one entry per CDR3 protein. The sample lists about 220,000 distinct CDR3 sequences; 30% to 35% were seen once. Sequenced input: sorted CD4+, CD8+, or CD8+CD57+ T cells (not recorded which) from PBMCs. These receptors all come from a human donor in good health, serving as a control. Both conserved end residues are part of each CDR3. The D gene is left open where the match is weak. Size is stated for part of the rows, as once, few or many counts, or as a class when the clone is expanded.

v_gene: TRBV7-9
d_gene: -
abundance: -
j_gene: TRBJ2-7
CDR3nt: TGTGCCAGCAGCCGCGAGGGGAACGCCTACGAGCAGTACTTC
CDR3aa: CASSREGNAYEQYF

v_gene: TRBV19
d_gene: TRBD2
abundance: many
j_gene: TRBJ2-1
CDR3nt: TGTGCCAGTAGTGATTACGGACTAGCGGGGGATGAGCAGTTCTTC
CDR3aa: CASSDYGLAGDEQFF

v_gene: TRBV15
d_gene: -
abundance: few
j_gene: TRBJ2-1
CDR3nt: TGTGCCACCAGCCCCTCCCGCTCCTACAATGAGCAGTTCTTC
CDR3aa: CATSPSRSYNEQFF

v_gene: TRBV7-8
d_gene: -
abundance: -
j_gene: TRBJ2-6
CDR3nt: TGTGCCAGCAGCTTTCCGACAGGGGCCAACGTCCTGACTTTC
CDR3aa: CASSFPTGANVLTF

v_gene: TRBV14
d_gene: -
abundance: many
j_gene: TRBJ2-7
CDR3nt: TGTGCCAGCAGCCGCGGCGGAGCGGGTTATTTCTACGAGCAGTACTTC
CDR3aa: CASSRGGAGYFYEQYF

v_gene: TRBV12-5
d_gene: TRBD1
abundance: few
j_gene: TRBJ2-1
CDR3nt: TGTGCTAGTGGTTTGGCCGGGACAGGGGTAAGTGAGCAGTTCTTC
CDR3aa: CASGLAGTGVSEQFF

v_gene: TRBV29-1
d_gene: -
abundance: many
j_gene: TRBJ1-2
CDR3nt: TGCAGTGAAGGCGGAAACTATGGCTACACCTTC
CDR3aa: CSEGGNYGYTF

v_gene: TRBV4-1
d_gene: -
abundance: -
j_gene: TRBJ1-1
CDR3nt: TGCGCCAGCAGCCAAGTGGGAGTGCGGGAGGCGAACACTGAAGCTTTCTTT
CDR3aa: CASSQVGVREANTEAFF

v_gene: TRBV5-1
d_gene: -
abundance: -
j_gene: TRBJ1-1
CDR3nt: TGCGCCAGCAGCTTGGGGTCGGTGTGGAACACTGATGCTTTCTTT
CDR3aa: CASSLGSVWNTDAFF

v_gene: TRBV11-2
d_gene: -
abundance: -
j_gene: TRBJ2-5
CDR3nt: TGTGCCAGCAGCTTTGAGGGCCTTGACCAAGAGACCCAGTACTTC
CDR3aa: CASSFEGLDQETQYF

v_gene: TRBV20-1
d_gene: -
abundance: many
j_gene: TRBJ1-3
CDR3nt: TGCAGTGCTAGAGATCGTAAGGGGGGAGGAAACACCATATATTTT
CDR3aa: CSARDRKGGGNTIYF

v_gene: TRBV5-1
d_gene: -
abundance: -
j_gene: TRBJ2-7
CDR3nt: TGCGCCAGCAGCTTGGGATTCTCCTCCTACGAGCAGCACTTC
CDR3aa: CASSLGFSSYEQHF

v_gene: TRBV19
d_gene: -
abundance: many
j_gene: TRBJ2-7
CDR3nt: TGTGCCAGTAGTATCCGGGGAAGTAGCTCCTACGAGCAGTACTTC
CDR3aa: CASSIRGSSSYEQYF

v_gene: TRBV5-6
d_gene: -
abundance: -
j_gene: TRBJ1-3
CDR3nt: TGTGCCAGCAGCCGGGGCATTTCTGGAAACACCATATATTTT
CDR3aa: CASSRGISGNTIYF

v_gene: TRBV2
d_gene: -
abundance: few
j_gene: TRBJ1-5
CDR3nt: TGTGCCAGCATCGCCTCCCCCAGCAATCAGCCCCAGCATTTT
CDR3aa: CASIASPSNQPQHF

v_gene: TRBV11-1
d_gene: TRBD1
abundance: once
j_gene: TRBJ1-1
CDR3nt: TGTGCCAGCAGCCTGAGTTACAGGGGAATGAACGCTGAAGCTTTCTTT
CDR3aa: CASSLSYRGMNAEAFF

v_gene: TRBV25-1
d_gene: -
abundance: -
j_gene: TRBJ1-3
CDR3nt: TGTGCCTGGAGTAGGACAGTCAGGGGAAACACCATATATTTT
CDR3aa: CAWSRTVRGNTIYF

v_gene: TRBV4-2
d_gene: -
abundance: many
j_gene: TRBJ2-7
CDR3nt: TGTGCCAGCAGCCGGGACGGCGCCTACGAGCAGTACTTC
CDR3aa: CASSRDGAYEQYF

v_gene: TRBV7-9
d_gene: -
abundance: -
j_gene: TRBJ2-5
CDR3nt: TGTGCCAGCACTAATACACCCCTCCAAGAGACCCAGTACTTC
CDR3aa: CASTNTPLQETQYF

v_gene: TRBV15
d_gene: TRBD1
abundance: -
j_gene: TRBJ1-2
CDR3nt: TGTGCCACCAACAGGGGGGATACAGTCAGCTATGGCTACACCTTC
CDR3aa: CATNRGDTVSYGYTF

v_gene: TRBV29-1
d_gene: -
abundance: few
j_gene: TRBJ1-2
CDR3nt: TGCAGCGTGGGGCGGGGGGCGGACTATGGCTACACCTTC
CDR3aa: CSVGRGADYGYTF

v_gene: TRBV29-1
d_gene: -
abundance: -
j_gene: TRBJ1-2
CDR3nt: TGCAGCGTTGAAGGACCGGAAATCGGTTATGGCTACACCTTC
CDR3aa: CSVEGPEIGYGYTF

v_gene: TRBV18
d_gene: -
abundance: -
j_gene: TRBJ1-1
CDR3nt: TGTGCCAGCTCACACGGGACGGCTGAAGCTTTCTTT
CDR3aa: CASSHGTAEAFF

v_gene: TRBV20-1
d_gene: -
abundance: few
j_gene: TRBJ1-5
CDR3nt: TGCAGTGCTAGTTCGGGGGCGGCTCAGCCCCAGCATTTT
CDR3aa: CSASSGAAQPQHF

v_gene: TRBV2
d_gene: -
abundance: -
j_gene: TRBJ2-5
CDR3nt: TGTGCCAGCAAGTGGACTGGCGGTAAACAAGAGACCCAGTACTTC
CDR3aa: CASKWTGGKQETQYF

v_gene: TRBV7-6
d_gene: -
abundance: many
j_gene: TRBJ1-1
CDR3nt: TGTGCCAGCAGCTTTCCAGGGGAGACTGAAGCTTTCTTT
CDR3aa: CASSFPGETEAFF

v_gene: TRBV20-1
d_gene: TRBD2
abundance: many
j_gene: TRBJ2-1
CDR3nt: TGCAGTGCAACAGGGACTAGCGGAACCTACAATGAGCAGTTCTTC
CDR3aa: CSATGTSGTYNEQFF

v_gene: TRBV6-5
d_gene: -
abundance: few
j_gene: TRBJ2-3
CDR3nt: TGTGCCAGCAGTTACGCAGATACGCAGTATTTT
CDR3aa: CASSYADTQYF

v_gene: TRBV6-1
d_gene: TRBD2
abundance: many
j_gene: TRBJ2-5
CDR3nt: TGTGCCAGCAGTGCAGGGACTAGAGACGGAGAGACCCAGTACTTC
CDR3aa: CASSAGTRDGETQYF

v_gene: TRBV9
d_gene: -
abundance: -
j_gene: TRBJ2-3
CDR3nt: TGTGCCAGCAGCCCCCGAACCTCGCTTACGCAGTATTTT
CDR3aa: CASSPRTSLTQYF

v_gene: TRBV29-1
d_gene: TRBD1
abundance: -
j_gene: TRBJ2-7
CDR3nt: TGCAGCGTTTCCCCCGGGACAGGGGCCAGGTACGAGCAGTACTTC
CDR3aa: CSVSPGTGARYEQYF

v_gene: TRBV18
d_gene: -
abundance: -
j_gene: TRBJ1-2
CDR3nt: TGTGCCAGCTCACCAACGGGGCCAGGGGAGGGCTACACCTTC
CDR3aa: CASSPTGPGEGYTF

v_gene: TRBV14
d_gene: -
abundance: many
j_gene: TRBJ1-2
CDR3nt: TGTGCCAGCAGCCAGAGTCGCGGTATAGGCTACACCTTC
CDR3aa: CASSQSRGIGYTF

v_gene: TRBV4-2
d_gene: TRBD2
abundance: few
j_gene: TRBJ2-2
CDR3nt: TGTGCCAGCAGCCCGCACGGGGGGCTAGCGGGACAAACGAACACCGGGGAGCTGTTTTTT
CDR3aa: CASSPHGGLAGQTNTGELFF

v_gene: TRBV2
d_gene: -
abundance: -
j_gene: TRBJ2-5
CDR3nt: TGTGCCAGCAGTGAACAGGGGTTAGAGACCCAGTACTTC
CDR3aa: CASSEQGLETQYF

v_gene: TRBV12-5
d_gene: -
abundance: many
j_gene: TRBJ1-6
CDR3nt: TGTGCTAGTGGTCCGTATAATTCACCCCTCCACTTT
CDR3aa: CASGPYNSPLHF

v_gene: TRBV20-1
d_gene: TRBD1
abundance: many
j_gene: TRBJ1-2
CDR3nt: TGCAGTGCGCTTCCTTCCGGGACAGCTAACTATGGCTACACCTTC
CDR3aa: CSALPSGTANYGYTF

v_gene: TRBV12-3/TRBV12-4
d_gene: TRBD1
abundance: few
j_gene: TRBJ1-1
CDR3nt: TGTGCCAGCAGTAGAAACAGGGGTGATGAAGCTTTCTTT
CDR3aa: CASSRNRGDEAFF

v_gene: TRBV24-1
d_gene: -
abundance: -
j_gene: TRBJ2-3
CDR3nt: TGTGCCACCAGTGAGAGCGCGGGACAGCTCACAGATACGCAGTATTTT
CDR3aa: CATSESAGQLTDTQYF

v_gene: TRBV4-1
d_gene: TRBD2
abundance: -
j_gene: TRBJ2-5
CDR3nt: TGCGCCAGCAGCCAGTTTATCCGGCTAGCGGAAGAGACCCAGTACTTC
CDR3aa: CASSQFIRLAEETQYF

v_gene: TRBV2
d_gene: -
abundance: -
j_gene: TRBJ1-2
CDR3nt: TGTGCCAGCAGTCCTAGCTACGGGAACTATGGCTACACCTTC
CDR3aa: CASSPSYGNYGYTF

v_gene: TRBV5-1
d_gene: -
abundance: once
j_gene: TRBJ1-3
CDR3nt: TGCGCCAGCAGCTTGTTTGGGGGCTCTGGAAACACCACATATTTT
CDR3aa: CASSLFGGSGNTTYF

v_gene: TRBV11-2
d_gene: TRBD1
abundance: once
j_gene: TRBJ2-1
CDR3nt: TGTGCCAGCGGCTTAATAGGGGGCCTGGGCCACAATGAGCAGTTCTTC
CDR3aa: CASGLIGGLGHNEQFF

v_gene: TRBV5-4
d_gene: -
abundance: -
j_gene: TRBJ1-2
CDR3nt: TGTGCCAGCAGCTTTGTGGGGTCGGGCGGCTACACCTTC
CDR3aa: CASSFVGSGGYTF